These 16 T cell receptor beta chains originate from one sample sequenced in a study of long-term antiretroviral therapy in people with HIV. Assay version v3.0 of immunoSEQ was used, and it was run at survey level. Only in-frame clones appear in the TCRdb table, and some are missing; sequencing was by immunoSEQ multiplex PCR. The sample shows about 20,000 clones, around 86% of them seen only once. Sequencing used unsorted PBMCs, obtained 0.5 years after starting antiretroviral therapy. These receptors came from a man aged 40-49 years with HIV.

This clone has only one observation. This chain joins TRBV27 and TRBJ2-7, with TRBD1 identical over 7 bases. Per germline, CDR1 MNHEY and CDR2 SMNVEV (reference sequence). After removal of 2 bases from V and 4 bases from J, the junction contained 5 bases not matched to a gene. This CDR3 comprises 14 residues. CDR3 region: CASSLGTDLYEQYF. The DNA of the CDR3 is TGTGCCAGCAGTTTAGGGACAGACCTGTACGAGCAGTACTTC.

V and J are TRBV5-8 and TRBJ1-1; maybe TRBD1 (6 bases). The ends were cut back, 2 bases at V and 4 bases at J, with 15 bases in the middle. Germline V gene sequence: CDR1 SGHTS, CDR2 YDEGEE. This CDR3 region has 15 residues. The CDR3, as DNA: TGTGCCAGCAGCTTACAGGGTGCGTTGGGCACTGAAGCTTTCTTT. Translation gives CASSLQGALGTEAFF.

This chain uses TRBV11-2 with TRBJ1-3; D might be TRBD1 (5 bases). Trimming took off 0 bases at V and 0 bases at J, with 15 bases between the two ends. The germline V gene has CDR1 SGHAT and CDR2 FQNNGV. This CDR3 spans 18 amino acids. CDR3 bases: TGTGCCAGCAGCTTAGATCGGGGACGGAGTCTCTCTGGAAACACCATATATTTT. Protein sequence: CASSLDRGRSLSGNTIYF. Looking up the rest from reference TRBV11-2 and TRBJ1-3 gives the full variable domain: EAGVAQSPRYKIIEKRQSVAFWCNPISGHATLYWYQQILGQGPKLLIQFQNNGVVDDSQLPKDRFSAERLKGVDSTLKIQPAKLEDSAVYLCASSLDRGRSLSGNTIYFGEGSWLTVV.

The chain employs TRBV9 and TRBJ2-5; weak D call: TRBD2 (6 bases). Trimming took off 4 bases at V and 0 bases at J, with 10 bases between the two ends. Germline V gene lookup returns CDR1 SGDLS and CDR2 YYNGEE. The CDR3 is made up of 14 amino acids. The CDR3 DNA reads TGTGCCAGCAGCTCGCGGGAAAACCAAGAGACCCAGTACTTC. Its protein product is CASSSRENQETQYF.

CDR3 protein: CASSREGAGGRSDEQYF. CDR3 coding DNA: TGTGCCAGCAGTCGAGAGGGGGCAGGCGGGAGGTCCGACGAGCAGTACTTC. V usage is TRBV2 and J usage is TRBJ2-7; D is perhaps TRBD2 (8 bases). CDR3 size: 17 residues. V was clipped by 5 bases and J by 5 bases, with 25 bases between them. Germline assignment: CDR1 SNHLY and CDR2 FYNNEI.

V and J are TRBV20-1 and TRBJ2-1, with D perhaps matching TRBD2 (5 bases). Trimming took 6 bases from V and 9 from J, leaving 12 bases between them. This CDR3 comprises 11 residues. Germline V gives CDR1 DFQATT, CDR2 SNEGSKA (reference sequence). CDR3 coding DNA: TGCAGTGCCAAACTAGTCGGTGAGCAGTTCTTC. It yields the protein CSAKLVGEQFF.

CDR3 DNA: TGTGCCAGCTCACCACCTGAGGGGGGTCTCTATGGCTACACCTTC. Encoded protein: CASSPPEGGLYGYTF. The chain recombines TRBV18 with TRBJ1-2, with D tentatively TRBD1 (6 bases). The CDR3 is 15 residues long. The germline V and J ends were trimmed by 0 bases and 4 bases, with 12 bases remaining between them. CDR1 and CDR2 (germline): KGHSH, LQKENI.

The chain is built from TRBV27 and TRBJ2-4; 8 positions agree with TRBD2. CDR1 is MNHEY and CDR2 is SMNVEV in the germline V gene (reference sequence). The CDR3 consists of 15 residues. V shed 0 bases and J 6 bases; nucleotides not matched to a gene: 4. The chain's CDR3 is CASSLSARGGNIQYF. The CDR3 DNA reads TGTGCCAGCAGTTTATCGGCCCGGGGGGGAAACATTCAGTACTTC.

The gene calls are TRBV7-9 and TRBJ1-3, with TRBD1 matching over 7 bases. From germline, CDR1 is SEHNR and CDR2 FQNEAQ (reference sequence). The CDR3 contains 16 residues. V shed 5 bases and J 2 bases; nucleotides not matched to a gene: 9. The CDR3 coding sequence is TGTGCCAGCAGCCCATTTGCAGGGGGAGCTGGAAACACCATATATTTT. Translated, it gives CASSPFAGGAGNTIYF. Combining the CDR3 with reference TRBV7-9 and TRBJ1-3 gives the whole variable domain DTGVSQNPRHKITKRGQNVTFRCDPISEHNRLYWYRQTLGQGPEFLTYFQNEAQLEKSRLLSDRFSAERPKGSFSTLEIQRTEQGDSAMYLCASSPFAGGAGNTIYFGEGSWLTVV.

The gene calls are TRBV7-9 and TRBJ2-7; D is perhaps TRBD1 or TRBD2 (5 bases each). Germline CDR1 and CDR2: SEHNR and FQNEAQ (reference sequence). The CDR3 is 13 amino acids. Trimming removed 3 bases from V and 9 bases from J, with 15 bases in between. The CDR3 DNA sequence: TGTGCCAGCAGCTTCCCCATGGGGGAGATGCAGTACTTC. It codes for CASSFPMGEMQYF. The whole variable domain, filled in from reference TRBV7-9 and TRBJ2-7, reads DTGVSQNPRHKITKRGQNVTFRCDPISEHNRLYWYRQTLGQGPEFLTYFQNEAQLEKSRLLSDRFSAERPKGSFSTLEIQRTEQGDSAMYLCASSFPMGEMQYFGPGTRLTVT.

The chain links TRBV7-3 to TRBJ2-2, with a weak D call TRBD1 (5 bases). The CDR3 is 13 amino acids. V dropped 2 bases and J dropped 8 bases, with 9 bases sitting between them. Germline-derived CDR1 and CDR2 are SGHTA and FQGTGA. The CDR3 DNA is TGTGCCAGCAGCTTACGTTCAGGGGGGGAGCTGTTTTTT. It encodes CASSLRSGGELFF.

The V call is TRBV5-6, the J call TRBJ2-3; D possibly corresponds to TRBD1 (6 bases). Trimming removed 0 bases at V and 2 bases at J, with 10 bases between. Per germline, CDR1 SGHDT and CDR2 YYEEEE. The CDR3 has 15 amino acids. CDR3 sequence reads: CASSLVNRVTDTQYF. CDR3 nucleotides: TGTGCCAGCAGCTTGGTTAACAGGGTCACAGATACGCAGTATTTT.

This rearrangement joins TRBV19 to TRBJ2-5; D is uncertain. The CDR3 loop spans 14 amino acids. Deletions cut 3 bases from V and 5 bases from J, with 13 bases between. Germline V gene data show CDR1 as LNHDA and CDR2 as SQIVND (reference sequence). The CDR3: CASSIIGPSETQYF. Here the CDR3 DNA reads TGTGCCAGTAGTATTATAGGGCCTTCCGAGACCCAGTACTTC.

The CDR3 reads CASSPGTSGTDTQYF. The CDR3 coding sequence is TGTGCCAGCTCACCCGGGACTAGCGGCACAGATACGCAGTATTTT. The chain has TRBV18 and TRBJ2-3; 10 positions match TRBD2. The V gene's germline CDR1 is KGHSH and CDR2 LQKENI. The CDR3 covers 15 residues. V lost 3 bases and J lost 1; bases outside the gene matches: 1. The full variable domain, rest sourced from reference TRBV18 and TRBJ2-3, is NAGVMQNPRHLVRRRGQEARLRCSPMKGHSHVYWYRQLPEEGLKFMVYLQKENIIDESGMPKERFSAEFPKEGPSILRIQQVVRGDSAAYFCASSPGTSGTDTQYFGPGTRLTVL.

This clone was detected only once. The CDR3, as DNA: TGTGCCAGCAGAGAGGGATTGGGGAACTACAATGAGCAGTTCTTC. This gives the protein CASREGLGNYNEQFF. This sequence joins TRBV6-5 and TRBJ2-1, with a possible D match to TRBD2 (5 bases). CDR3 size: 15 residues. CDR1 and CDR2 from the germline V gene are MNHEY and SVGAGI. V lost 6 bases to trimming and J lost 3 bases, with 15 bases between them.

This clone has only one observation. This sequence joins TRBV19 and TRBJ2-7; 13 nucleotides line up with TRBD2. Losses at the gene ends were 5 bases for V and 6 bases for J; bases not matched to a gene: 7. The CDR3 runs to 15 residues. Germline CDR1 reads LNHDA; CDR2 reads SQIVND (reference sequence). CDR3 DNA sequence: TGTGCCAGTAGTCCCCGCGGGACTAGCGGGATCGAGCAGTACTTC. It yields the protein CASSPRGTSGIEQYF.